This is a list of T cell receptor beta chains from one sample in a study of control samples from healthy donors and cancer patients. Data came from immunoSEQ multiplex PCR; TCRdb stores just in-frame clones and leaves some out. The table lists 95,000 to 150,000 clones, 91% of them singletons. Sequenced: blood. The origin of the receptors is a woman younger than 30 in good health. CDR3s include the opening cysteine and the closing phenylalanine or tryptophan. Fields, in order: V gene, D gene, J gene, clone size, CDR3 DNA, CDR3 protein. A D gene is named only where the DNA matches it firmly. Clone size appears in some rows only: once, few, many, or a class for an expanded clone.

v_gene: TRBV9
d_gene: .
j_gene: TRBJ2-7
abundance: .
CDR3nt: TGTGCCAGCAGCCCCCCTTCCGACGAGCAGTACTTC
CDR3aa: CASSPPSDEQYF

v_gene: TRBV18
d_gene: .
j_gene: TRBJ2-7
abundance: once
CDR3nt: TGTGCCAGCTCACTCCAGGGGAGGAACTACGAGCAGTACTTC
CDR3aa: CASSLQGRNYEQYF

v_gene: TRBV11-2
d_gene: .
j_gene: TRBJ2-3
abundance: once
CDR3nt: TGTGCCAGCAGGGGGGGCCGGGATACGCAGTATTTT
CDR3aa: CASRGGRDTQYF

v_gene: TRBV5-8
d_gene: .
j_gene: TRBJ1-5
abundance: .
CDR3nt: TGTGCCAGCAGCATCCAGGGTTATAGCAATCAGCCCCAGCATTTT
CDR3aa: CASSIQGYSNQPQHF

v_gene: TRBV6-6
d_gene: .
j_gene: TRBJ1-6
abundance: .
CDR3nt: TGTGCCAGCAGCGGGGATTCACCCCTCCACTTT
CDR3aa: CASSGDSPLHF

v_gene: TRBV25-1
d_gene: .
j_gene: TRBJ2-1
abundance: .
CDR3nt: TGTGCCAGCAGTGAGGGTGGGAGCTCCTACAATGAGCAGTTCTTC
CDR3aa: CASSEGGSSYNEQFF

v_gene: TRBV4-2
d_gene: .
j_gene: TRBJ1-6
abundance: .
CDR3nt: TGTGCCAGCAGCCAAGAAAAGGTCCTAACACCCCTCCACTTT
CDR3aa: CASSQEKVLTPLHF

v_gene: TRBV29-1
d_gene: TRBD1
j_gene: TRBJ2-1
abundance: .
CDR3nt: TGCAGCGTCCGGACAGGGGCAAATGAGCAGTTCTTC
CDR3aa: CSVRTGANEQFF

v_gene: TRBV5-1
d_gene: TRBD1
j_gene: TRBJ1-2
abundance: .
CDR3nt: TGCGCCAGCAGCTCGAGGACAGGGTATGGCTACACCTTC
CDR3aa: CASSSRTGYGYTF

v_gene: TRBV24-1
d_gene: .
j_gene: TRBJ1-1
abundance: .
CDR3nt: TGTGCCACCAGAGAAAGGGGTTGGGACACTGAAGCTTTCTTT
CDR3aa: CATRERGWDTEAFF

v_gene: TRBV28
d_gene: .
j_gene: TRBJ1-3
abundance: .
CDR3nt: TGTGCCAGCAGTACCTTCAGGGAAAGAAACACCATATATTTT
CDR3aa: CASSTFRERNTIYF

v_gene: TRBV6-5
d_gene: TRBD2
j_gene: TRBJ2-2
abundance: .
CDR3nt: TGTGCCAGCAGTTCCCGACTAGCGGGAGTCAACGGGGAGCTGTTTTTT
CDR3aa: CASSSRLAGVNGELFF

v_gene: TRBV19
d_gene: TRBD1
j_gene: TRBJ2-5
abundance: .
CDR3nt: TGTGCCAGTAGTAACTCCGGGACAGGGAGTGAGACCCAGTACTTC
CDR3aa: CASSNSGTGSETQYF

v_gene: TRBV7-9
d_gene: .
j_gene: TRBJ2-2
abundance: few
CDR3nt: TGTGCCAGCAGCTTTCCGTCACTAACAGGGCGGTTCCACACCGGGGAGCTGTTTTTT
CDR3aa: CASSFPSLTGRFHTGELFF

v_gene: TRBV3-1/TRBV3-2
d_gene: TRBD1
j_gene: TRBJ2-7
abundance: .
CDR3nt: TGTGCCAGCAGCCAACAACAGGGGGCTATAAACGAGCAGTACTTC
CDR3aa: CASSQQQGAINEQYF

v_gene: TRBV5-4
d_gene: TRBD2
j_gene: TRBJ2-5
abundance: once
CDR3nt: TGTGCCAGCAGCCCGACTAGCGGCCAAGAGACCCAGTACTTC
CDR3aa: CASSPTSGQETQYF

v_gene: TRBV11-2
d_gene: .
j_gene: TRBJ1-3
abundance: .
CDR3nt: TGTGCCAGCAGCTCAGAAAACACCATATATTTT
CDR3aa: CASSSENTIYF

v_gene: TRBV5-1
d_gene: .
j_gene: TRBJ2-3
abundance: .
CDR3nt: TGCGCCAGCAGCTTGGGTGGGTCCCGCACAGATACGCAGTATTTT
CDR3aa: CASSLGGSRTDTQYF

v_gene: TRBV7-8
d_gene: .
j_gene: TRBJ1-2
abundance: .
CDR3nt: TGTGCCAGCAGCCCTAGGCCGGGACATATTAACTATGGCTACACCTTC
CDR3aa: CASSPRPGHINYGYTF

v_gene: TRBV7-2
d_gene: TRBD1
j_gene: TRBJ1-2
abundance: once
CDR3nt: TGTGCCAGCAGCACATATCAACAGGGGGCCTATGGCTACACCTTC
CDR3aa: CASSTYQQGAYGYTF

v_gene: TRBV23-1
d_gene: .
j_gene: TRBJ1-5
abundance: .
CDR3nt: TGCGCCAGCAGTCAATCTCTTTCGGATCATTGGGTGGAAGGAAGGCCCCAGCATTTT
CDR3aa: CASSQSLSDHWVEGRPQHF